The T cell receptor beta chain under discussion was sequenced for a study of CD8+ T cells in alopecia areata. The overall study: Treated patients' severity was scored by percentage of affected scalp area.

Treatment: oral pan-JAK inhibitor, 5-10 mg twice daily. The study team obtained lesional scalp punch biopsies and peripheral blood from alopecia areata patients. V was cut by 5 bases and J by 4 bases, with 11 bases left in between. Germline CDR1 reads SEHNR; CDR2 reads FQNEAQ (reference sequence). CDR3 length equals 13 residues. The sample holds a few counts of this clone. The target antigen is unknown. cDNA reverse transcribed from extracted RNA served as the sequencing template. Here immunoSEQ multiplex PCR was the method, and the copy in TCRdb shows in-frame clones only, minus some. This table holds about 140,000 clones, approximately 86% found once. Study-level findings and limits: Alopecia totalis/universalis scalp especially showed more expanded CD8+ clones than normal scalp.

This chain connects TRBV7-9 to TRBJ2-5, with D perhaps matching TRBD2 (6 bases). The sample was CD8+ T cells sorted from blood, taken at week 4, from a patient treated with tofacitinib. The source of this sequence is a human donor with alopecia areata. CDR3 in DNA: TGTGCCAGCAGCCGGGAGCTCTCAGAGACCCAGTACTTC. This codes for CASSRELSETQYF.